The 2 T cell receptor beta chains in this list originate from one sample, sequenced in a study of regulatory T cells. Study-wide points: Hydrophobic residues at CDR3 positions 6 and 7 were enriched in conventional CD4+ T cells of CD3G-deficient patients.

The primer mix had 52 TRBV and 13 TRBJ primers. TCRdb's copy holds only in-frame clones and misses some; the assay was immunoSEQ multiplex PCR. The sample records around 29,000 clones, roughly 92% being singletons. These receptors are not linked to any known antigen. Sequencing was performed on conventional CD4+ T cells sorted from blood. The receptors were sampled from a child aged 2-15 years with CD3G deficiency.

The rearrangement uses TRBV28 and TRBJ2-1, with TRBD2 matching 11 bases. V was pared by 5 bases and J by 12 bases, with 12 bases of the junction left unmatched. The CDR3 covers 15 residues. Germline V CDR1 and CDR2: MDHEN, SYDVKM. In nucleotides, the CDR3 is TGTGCCAGCAGTACCCGGTCACTAGCGGGAGTTCGGCAGTTCTTC. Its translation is CASSTRSLAGVRQFF.

The chain's CDR3 is CASSGPLAGWSDTQYF. In nucleotides, the CDR3 is TGTGCCAGCAGTGGCCCTCTAGCGGGGTGGTCCGATACGCAGTATTTT. The chain uses TRBV6-6 and TRBJ2-3; 9 positions agree with TRBD2. This CDR3 contains 16 residues. The germline V gene encodes CDR1 MNHNY and CDR2 SVGAGI (reference sequence). Germline trimming cut 5 bases from V and 6 bases from J; bases unmatched to any gene: 12.